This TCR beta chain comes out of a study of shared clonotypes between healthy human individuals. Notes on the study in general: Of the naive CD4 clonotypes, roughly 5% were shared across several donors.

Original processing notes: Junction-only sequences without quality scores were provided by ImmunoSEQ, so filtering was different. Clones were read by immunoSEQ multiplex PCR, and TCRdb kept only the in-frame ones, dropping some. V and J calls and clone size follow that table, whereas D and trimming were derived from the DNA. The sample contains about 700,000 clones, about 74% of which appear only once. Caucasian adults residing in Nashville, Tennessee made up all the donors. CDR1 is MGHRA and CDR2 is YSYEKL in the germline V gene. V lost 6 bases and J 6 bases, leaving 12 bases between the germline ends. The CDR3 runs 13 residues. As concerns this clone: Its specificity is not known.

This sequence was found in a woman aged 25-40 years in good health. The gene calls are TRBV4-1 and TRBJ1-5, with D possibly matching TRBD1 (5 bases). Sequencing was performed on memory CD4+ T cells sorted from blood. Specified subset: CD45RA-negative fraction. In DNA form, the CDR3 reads TGCGCCAGCAGTCAGGGAGGAGCTCAGCCCCAGCATTTT. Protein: CASSQGGAQPQHF.